These 32 T cell receptor beta chains originate from one sample sequenced in a study of cytomegalovirus exposure and HLA in healthy donors. The table came from immunoSEQ multiplex PCR; TCRdb's copy has only in-frame clones and leaves some out. Seen here are 110,000 to 150,000 clones, 94% observed once, and the top ten hold around 1.9%. Sample: PBMCs. Every receptor here comes from a man between 18 and 35 years old in good health and CMV-seropositive.

This rearrangement joins TRBV28 to TRBJ1-2; D gene ambiguous. Germline V CDR1 and CDR2: MDHEN, SYDVKM. The CDR3 runs to 14 residues. Trimming pared 1 base from V and 2 bases from J, leaving 8 bases between. This CDR3 reads CASSLSGRNYGYTF. For the CDR3, the DNA is TGTGCCAGCAGTTTATCGGGAAGGAACTATGGCTACACCTTC.

The rearrangement links TRBV27 to TRBJ2-3; TRBD2 matches at 10 bases. This CDR3 region has 15 residues. After removal of 10 bases from V and 2 bases from J, the junction contained 9 bases not matched to a gene. Germline lookup yields CDR1 MNHEY and CDR2 SMNVEV (reference sequence). Written as DNA, the CDR3 is TGTGCCATAGCCCGGACTAGCGGTAACACAGATACGCAGTATTTT. Its protein product is CAIARTSGNTDTQYF.

This clone was recorded only once. This chain connects TRBV5-4 to TRBJ2-3; no definite D call. V lost 7 bases to trimming and J lost 2 bases, with 11 bases between them. Germline assignment: CDR1 SGHNT and CDR2 YYREEE (reference sequence). The CDR3 length is 13 residues. The CDR3 loop is CASCLDNTDTQYF. In DNA, the CDR3 is TGTGCCAGCTGCCTAGATAACACAGATACGCAGTATTTT.

The CDR3 DNA follows: TGTGCCAGCAGTTTGGGGATCGGGGTCCCCTACGAGCAGTACTTC. Its protein is CASSLGIGVPYEQYF. The rearrangement uses TRBV27 and TRBJ2-7, with a tentative D call TRBD2 (5 bases). The CDR3 sequence is 15 residues long. Trimming cost V 3 bases and J 2 bases, with 14 bases left between them. CDR1 and CDR2 from the germline V gene are MNHEY and SMNVEV (reference sequence).

This chain links TRBV4-2 with TRBJ1-1; D might be TRBD1 (5 bases). Germline CDR1 LGHNA, CDR2 YNFKEQ. V was trimmed by 3 bases and J by 9 bases, leaving 14 bases between them. The CDR3 sequence is 13 residues long. The CDR3 bases are TGTGCCAGCAGCCAGGACACCTCGGGTCAAGCTTTCTTT. Amino acids: CASSQDTSGQAFF.

V and J are TRBV27 and TRBJ1-1; 7 positions agree with TRBD1. Trimming at V came to 5 bases and at J to 3 bases, leaving 9 bases not matched to a gene. This CDR3 comprises 15 residues. Per germline, CDR1 MNHEY and CDR2 SMNVEV (reference sequence). CDR3: CASSPRDRGYTEAFF. The CDR3 region has the DNA TGTGCCAGCAGTCCCCGGGACAGAGGGTACACTGAAGCTTTCTTT.

The chain joins TRBV28 to TRBJ1-1, with 7 bases that match TRBD1. After removal of 4 bases from V and 1 base from J, the junction contained 12 bases not matched to a gene. There are 17 residues in the CDR3. Germline-derived CDR1 and CDR2 are MDHEN and SYDVKM. Written as DNA, the CDR3 is TGTGCCAGCAGTTCCCCGGGACAGCCAGGACAGAACACTGAAGCTTTCTTT. As protein: CASSSPGQPGQNTEAFF.

The chain recombines TRBV7-9 with TRBJ2-7, with a tentative D call TRBD2 (6 bases). The CDR3 extends over 15 amino acids. The V gene's germline CDR1 is SEHNR and CDR2 FQNEAQ (reference sequence). The V end lost 5 bases, the J end lost 2 bases, and 16 bases lay between the germline ends. CDR3 sequence: CASSLYLDYTYEQYF. In DNA, the CDR3 is TGTGCCAGCAGCCTGTACCTGGACTACACCTACGAGCAGTACTTC.

This clone was counted a single time. The chain combines TRBV5-4 with TRBJ2-1; 8 bases align to TRBD1. V lost 6 bases and J lost 6; bases outside the gene matches: 11. The CDR3 spans 15 residues. Germline V gene sequence: CDR1 SGHNT, CDR2 YYREEE (reference sequence). CDR3 amino acids: CASTSGTGVPNEQFF. DNA for the CDR3: TGTGCCAGCACTTCCGGGACAGGTGTTCCCAATGAGCAGTTCTTC.

This chain uses TRBV9 with TRBJ2-2; 12 positions agree with TRBD2. Unmatched junction bases numbered 0, after V lost 3 bases and J lost 0 bases. This CDR3 has 16 residues. Germline V gives CDR1 SGDLS, CDR2 YYNGEE. This CDR3 reads CASSGLAGANTGELFF. CDR3 bases: TGTGCCAGCAGCGGACTAGCGGGAGCGAACACCGGGGAGCTGTTTTTT. Using reference TRBV9 and TRBJ2-2 for the parts outside the CDR3, the full variable domain is DSGVTQTPKHLITATGQRVTLRCSPRSGDLSVYWYQQSLDQGLQFLIQYYNGEERAKGNILERFSAQQFPDLHSELNLSSLELGDSALYFCASSGLAGANTGELFFGEGSRLTVL.

Only one count was recorded for this clone. V usage is TRBV27 and J usage is TRBJ2-1, with TRBD2 matching 13 bases. CDR3 size: 18 residues. After removal of 1 base from V and 6 bases from J, the junction contained 9 bases not matched to a gene. The germline CDR1 and CDR2 sequences are MNHEY and SMNVEV (reference sequence). The CDR3 region is CASSLLLAGGRRVNEQFF. The DNA of the CDR3 is TGTGCCAGCAGTTTATTACTAGCGGGGGGGAGACGTGTCAATGAGCAGTTCTTC.

This clone came up once. The rearrangement links TRBV5-4 to TRBJ2-7, with 7 nucleotides matching TRBD2. Germline V CDR1 and CDR2: SGHNT, YYREEE (reference sequence). V was clipped by 1 base and J by 1 base; unmatched bases: 5. The CDR3 extends over 15 amino acids. DNA of the CDR3: TGTGCCAGCAGCTTGCGAGGTAGCGGGTCCTACGAGCAGTACTTC. It codes for CASSLRGSGSYEQYF.

This chain links TRBV7-9 with TRBJ1-1, with D unclear. Deletions cut 2 bases from V and 14 bases from J, with 15 bases between. Germline V gives CDR1 SEHNR, CDR2 FQNEAQ (reference sequence). This CDR3 contains 12 residues. The CDR3 sequence is CASSLYQTTEFF. In DNA form, the CDR3 reads TGTGCCAGCAGCTTATACCAGACAACCGAATTCTTT.

V is TRBV5-1 and J is TRBJ1-1; TRBD1 matches at 7 bases. Germline V gene sequence: CDR1 SGHRS, CDR2 YFSETQ. V lost 0 bases and J lost 4; bases outside the gene matches: 6. The CDR3 has 15 residues. The CDR3 region is CASSLGKTGFTEAFF. The CDR3 region has the DNA TGCGCCAGCAGCTTGGGTAAGACAGGGTTCACTGAAGCTTTCTTT.

This clone was picked up one time. The chain combines TRBV28 with TRBJ1-3; 7 bases are shared with TRBD1. With V trimmed by 6 bases and J by 4 bases, 9 bases remained unmatched. Germline V CDR1 and CDR2: MDHEN, SYDVKM. The CDR3 covers 15 residues. In DNA form, the CDR3 reads TGTGCCAGCAGGCCCGTGACAGGGACGGGAAACACCATATATTTT. Translation: CASRPVTGTGNTIYF.

This chain joins TRBV18 and TRBJ2-7; 10 bases align to TRBD1. This CDR3 comprises 14 residues. The V gene's germline CDR1 is KGHSH and CDR2 LQKENI. After removal of 3 bases from V and 7 bases from J, the junction contained 6 bases not matched to a gene. CDR3 sequence (DNA): TGTGCCAGCTCACCCGGGACAGGGGAGAGGGAGCAGTACTTC. The encoded protein is CASSPGTGEREQYF.

This chain joins TRBV28 and TRBJ1-5; 11 positions match TRBD1. V dropped 7 bases and J dropped 7; count of bases not matched to a gene: 3. In germline, CDR1 is MDHEN, CDR2 SYDVKM. This CDR3 has 13 residues. The CDR3 nucleotides are TGTGCCAGCAAGGACAGGGGGCTACAGCCCCAGCATTTT. Its protein product is CASKDRGLQPQHF.

The genes are TRBV7-9 and TRBJ2-1; TRBD2 matches 14 bases. The V and J ends lost 5 bases and 6 bases, in that order; junction bases with no gene match: 6. The CDR3 totals 16 residues. Germline V gene sequence: CDR1 SEHNR, CDR2 FQNEAQ (reference sequence). In DNA form, the CDR3 reads TGTGCCAGCAGCCACGGGACTAGCGGGAGAACCAATGAGCAGTTCTTC. It yields the protein CASSHGTSGRTNEQFF.

The genes are TRBV2 and TRBJ1-2; 9 bases map to TRBD1. The germline V gene has CDR1 SNHLY and CDR2 FYNNEI. V lost 7 bases, J lost 3 bases, and 6 bases stayed unmatched. The CDR3 has 14 amino acids. Here the CDR3 DNA reads TGTGCCAGCATAAGGGACAGGGAGTACTATGGCTACACCTTC. Translation gives CASIRDREYYGYTF.

This rearrangement joins TRBV6-1 to TRBJ1-5; 7 bases are a match to TRBD1. From germline, CDR1 is MNHNS and CDR2 SASEGT. V shed 0 bases, J shed 4 bases, and the junction held 9 bases outside the gene matches. The CDR3 loop spans 17 amino acids. This CDR3 is CASSEAQDRLENQPQHF. Written as DNA, the CDR3 is TGTGCCAGCAGTGAAGCGCAGGACAGGCTTGAGAATCAGCCCCAGCATTTT.

This clone was seen only a few times. The chain joins TRBV7-3 to TRBJ2-1, with 10 bases matching TRBD2. Germline CDR1 SGHTA, CDR2 FQGTGA. J was trimmed by 7 bases and V by 2 bases; bases with no gene match: 5. There are 15 residues in the CDR3. The CDR3 DNA sequence: TGTGCCAGCAGCTTAGTCCTAGCGGGGGTAAATGAGCAGTTCTTC. Its protein is CASSLVLAGVNEQFF.

This clone was counted once. V usage is TRBV14 and J usage is TRBJ2-2; the D gene is possibly TRBD2 (5 bases). V lost 0 bases and J lost 3, with 11 bases in between. The CDR3 spans 16 residues. CDR1 and CDR2 from the germline V gene are SGHDN and FVKESK. CDR3 region: CASSQDSSPYTGELFF. The DNA for the CDR3 is TGTGCCAGCAGCCAAGATTCTAGCCCGTACACCGGGGAGCTGTTTTTT.

The chain joins TRBV6-1 to TRBJ2-7; 7 bases fit TRBD1. Germline V gene sequence: CDR1 MNHNS, CDR2 SASEGT. The V gene end was trimmed by 3 bases and the J gene end by 2 bases; junction bases not matched to a gene: 7. CDR3 length: 15 residues. The CDR3 DNA is TGTGCCAGCAGTGACCCCCGGGACAGAGCCTACGAGCAGTACTTC. Amino acids: CASSDPRDRAYEQYF.

The CDR3 is CASSQGRGRAVGELFF. DNA for the CDR3: TGCGCCAGCAGCCAAGGACGCGGGAGGGCCGTCGGGGAGCTGTTTTTT. The chain links TRBV4-1 to TRBJ2-2, with TRBD2 matching 9 bases. The germline V gene encodes CDR1 MGHRA and CDR2 YSYEKL. This CDR3 region has 16 residues. The V and J ends lost 1 base and 7 bases, in that order; junction bases with no gene match: 7.

This clone was observed a single time. V and J are TRBV5-4 and TRBJ2-7; 10 bases match TRBD2. J lost 3 bases, V lost 0 bases, and 3 bases had no gene match. The germline gives CDR1 SGHNT, CDR2 YYREEE (reference sequence). The CDR3 totals 15 residues. In DNA, the CDR3 is TGTGCCAGCAGCTTGGCCGCTAGCGGGAGCTACGAGCAGTACTTC. Encoded protein: CASSLAASGSYEQYF.

This chain connects TRBV6-6 to TRBJ1-4; TRBD1 might be the D (5 bases). Germline V gene lookup returns CDR1 MNHNY and CDR2 SVGAGI (reference sequence). This CDR3 comprises 15 residues. The V end lost 3 bases, the J end lost 2 bases, and 10 bases lay between the germline ends. The CDR3 spells CASSYTGGTNEKLFF. The CDR3 nucleotides read TGTGCCAGCAGTTATACTGGGGGGACTAATGAAAAACTGTTTTTT.

The CDR3 DNA sequence: TGTGCCAGCAGCTTAGAGACAGGGACCATTAATCAGCCCCAGCATTTT. It codes for CASSLETGTINQPQHF. The chain couples TRBV7-9 to TRBJ1-5; 7 bases line up with TRBD1. The germline V gene encodes CDR1 SEHNR and CDR2 FQNEAQ (reference sequence). Unmatched junction bases numbered 7, after V lost 1 base and J lost 4 bases. The CDR3 length is 16 residues.

V usage is TRBV7-2 and J usage is TRBJ2-5; a weak D match, TRBD2 (5 bases). This CDR3 contains 17 residues. V was trimmed by 2 bases and J by 4 bases, leaving 20 bases between them. Germline loops: CDR1 SGHTA, CDR2 FQGNSA. CDR3 in DNA: TGTGCCAGCAGCTTAAGTAAACTTCCGGGGTCCGTAGAGACCCAGTACTTC. As protein: CASSLSKLPGSVETQYF.

V usage is TRBV5-1 and J usage is TRBJ2-2, with 8 bases lining up with TRBD1. V lost 4 bases and J lost 6; bases outside the gene matches: 5. In germline, CDR1 is SGHRS, CDR2 YFSETQ. This CDR3 has 14 amino acids. The CDR3 is CASSKQGAAGELFF. The DNA of the CDR3 is TGCGCCAGCAGCAAGCAGGGGGCTGCCGGGGAGCTGTTTTTT.

The genes are TRBV5-6 and TRBJ1-4; no clear D gene. This CDR3 spans 12 amino acids. Germline assignment: CDR1 SGHDT and CDR2 YYEEEE. Trimming stripped 4 bases from V and 8 bases from J, with 9 bases between. The CDR3 DNA follows: TGTGCCAGCAGCGTCCTCGGGGAAAAACTGTTTTTT. Amino acid sequence: CASSVLGEKLFF.

The chain is built from TRBV7-9 and TRBJ1-1; D call uncertain. CDR3 length: 11 residues. Germline assignment: CDR1 SEHNR and CDR2 FQNEAQ (reference sequence). Trimming shortened V by 2 bases and J by 11 bases, and 9 bases separated the two germline ends. The CDR3 here is CASSLIIPAFF. The CDR3 region has the DNA TGTGCCAGCAGCTTAATTATCCCCGCTTTCTTT. The variable domain in full, with the rest retrieved from reference TRBV7-9 and TRBJ1-1, is DTGVSQNPRHKITKRGQNVTFRCDPISEHNRLYWYRQTLGQGPEFLTYFQNEAQLEKSRLLSDRFSAERPKGSFSTLEIQRTEQGDSAMYLCASSLIIPAFFGQGTRLTVV.

J is TRBJ2-7 and V is TRBV11-3, with 11 bases aligning to TRBD2. There are 15 residues in the CDR3. J gave up 3 bases and V 5 bases, and 6 bases lay outside the gene matches. In germline, CDR1 is SGHNT, CDR2 YENEEA. CDR3 in amino acids: CASSPRLAGIYEQYF. The CDR3 DNA is TGTGCCAGCAGCCCTCGACTAGCGGGGATCTACGAGCAGTACTTC. The full variable domain, with the rest looked up from reference TRBV11-3 and TRBJ2-7, is EAGVVQSPRYKIIEKKQPVAFWCNPISGHNTLYWYLQNLGQGPELLIRYENEEAVDDSQLPKDRFSAERLKGVDSTLKIQPAELGDSAVYLCASSPRLAGIYEQYFGPGTRLTVT.